The entry below describes one TCR beta chain. The data stem from a study of blood T cell repertoires in COVID-19. Study context: In each case, the material was cDNA or gDNA derived from T cells, B-cell-depleted T cells, or PBMCs.

Measured with immunoSEQ multiplex PCR; TCRdb has only the in-frame clones, and not every one. The sample includes hundreds of thousands of clones, roughly 89% of them seen just once. CDR3 size: 15 residues. Trimming took 0 bases from V and 2 from J, leaving 10 bases between them. Per germline, CDR1 SGHDT and CDR2 YYEEEE. The sequenced sample was peripheral blood. This rearrangement joins TRBV5-6 to TRBJ2-3, with D unclear. The receptor was derived from a man younger than 30 with COVID-19, enrolled during active disease. The CDR3 region has the DNA TGTGCCAGCAGCTTGGGAGTCGGGTTCACAGATACGCAGTATTTT. Its translation is CASSLGVGFTDTQYF.